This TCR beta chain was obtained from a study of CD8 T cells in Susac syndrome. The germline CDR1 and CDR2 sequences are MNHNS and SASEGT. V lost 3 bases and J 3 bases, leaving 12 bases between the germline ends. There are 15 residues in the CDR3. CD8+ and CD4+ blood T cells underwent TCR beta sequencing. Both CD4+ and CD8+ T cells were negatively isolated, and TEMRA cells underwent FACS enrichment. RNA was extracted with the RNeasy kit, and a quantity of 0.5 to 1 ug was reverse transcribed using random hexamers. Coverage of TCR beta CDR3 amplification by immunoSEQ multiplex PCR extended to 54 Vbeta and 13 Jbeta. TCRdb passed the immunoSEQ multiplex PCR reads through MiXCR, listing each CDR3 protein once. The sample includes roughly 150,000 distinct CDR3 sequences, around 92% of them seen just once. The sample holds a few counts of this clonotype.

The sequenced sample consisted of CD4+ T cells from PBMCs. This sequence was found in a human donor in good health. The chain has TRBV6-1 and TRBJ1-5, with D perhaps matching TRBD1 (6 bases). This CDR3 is CASSEYTGFNQPQHF. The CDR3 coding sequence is TGTGCCAGCAGTGAGTACACAGGGTTCAATCAGCCCCAGCATTTT.